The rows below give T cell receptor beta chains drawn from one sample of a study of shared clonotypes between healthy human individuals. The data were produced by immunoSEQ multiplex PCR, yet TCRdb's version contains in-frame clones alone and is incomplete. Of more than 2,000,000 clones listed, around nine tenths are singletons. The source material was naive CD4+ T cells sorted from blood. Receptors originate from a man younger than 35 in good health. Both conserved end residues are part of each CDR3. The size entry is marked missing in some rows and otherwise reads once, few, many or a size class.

CDR3 protein: CASREVGQGARGYTF
clone size: -
J gene: TRBJ1-2
V gene: TRBV4-1

CDR3 protein: CASSQGPNTGELFF
clone size: -
J gene: TRBJ2-2
V gene: TRBV6-4

CDR3 protein: CASSQGLADSYEQYF
clone size: -
J gene: -
V gene: TRBV4-1

CDR3 protein: CASSLEGDPTYEQYF
clone size: -
J gene: -
V gene: TRBV5-1

CDR3 protein: CASSPALADDQYF
clone size: -
J gene: TRBJ2-7
V gene: TRBV5-4

CDR3 protein: CASSDRGPSGANVLTF
clone size: -
J gene: TRBJ2-6
V gene: TRBV6-1

CDR3 protein: CASSYGRPDEQYF
clone size: -
J gene: TRBJ2-7
V gene: TRBV6-5

CDR3 protein: CASSVSSHYNEQFF
clone size: -
J gene: TRBJ2-1
V gene: TRBV9

CDR3 protein: CASSQTGTGRVSGANVLTF
clone size: once
J gene: TRBJ2-6
V gene: TRBV4-3

CDR3 protein: CSVEEPGEQFF
clone size: -
J gene: TRBJ2-1
V gene: TRBV29-1

CDR3 protein: CASSQGVSSVTSTDTQYF
clone size: -
J gene: TRBJ2-3
V gene: TRBV4-1

CDR3 protein: CASRWTGSYEQYF
clone size: -
J gene: TRBJ2-7
V gene: TRBV10-2

CDR3 protein: CASSLDTGHNSPLHF
clone size: -
J gene: TRBJ1-6
V gene: TRBV11-2

CDR3 protein: CASSLQAGGPNEQFF
clone size: -
J gene: TRBJ2-1
V gene: TRBV7-9

CDR3 protein: CASSLFFRDGDGYTF
clone size: -
J gene: TRBJ1-2
V gene: TRBV28

CDR3 protein: CASSLVFLGSGNTIYF
clone size: -
J gene: TRBJ1-3
V gene: TRBV7-2

CDR3 protein: CASSQDIRNSGNTIYF
clone size: -
J gene: TRBJ1-3
V gene: TRBV14

CDR3 protein: CASSLTPPLWDSPNTEAFF
clone size: -
J gene: TRBJ1-1
V gene: TRBV27

CDR3 protein: CASSPVDSYKNTGELFF
clone size: -
J gene: TRBJ2-2
V gene: TRBV18

CDR3 protein: CASRNRDRGWETQYF
clone size: -
J gene: TRBJ2-5
V gene: TRBV6-1

CDR3 protein: CASQVYNEQFF
clone size: -
J gene: TRBJ2-1
V gene: TRBV10-3

CDR3 protein: CASSLVPYGYTF
clone size: -
J gene: TRBJ1-2
V gene: TRBV5-8

CDR3 protein: CASLIAGLNTGELFF
clone size: -
J gene: TRBJ2-2
V gene: TRBV18

CDR3 protein: CASSLELAGGYEQYF
clone size: -
J gene: TRBJ2-7
V gene: TRBV7-2

CDR3 protein: CASSLSSGTGSYGYTF
clone size: -
J gene: TRBJ1-2
V gene: TRBV27

CDR3 protein: CAWSVRGRVAEQYF
clone size: -
J gene: TRBJ2-7
V gene: TRBV30

CDR3 protein: CATVGLGKNTIYF
clone size: -
J gene: TRBJ1-3
V gene: TRBV25-1

CDR3 protein: CASSSSGSGRNEQFF
clone size: -
J gene: TRBJ2-1
V gene: TRBV28

CDR3 protein: CASSTSGGVETQYF
clone size: -
J gene: TRBJ2-5
V gene: TRBV18